Listed below are T cell receptor beta chains from one sample, sequenced in a study of response to subunit inactivated influenza vaccine. TCRdb independently ran MiXCR on the RT-PCR reads; one entry per CDR3 protein. The repertoire holds over 450,000 distinct CDR3 sequences, with roughly 13% as singletons. Sample: PBMCs from blood, taken 40 to 50 days after vaccination. These receptors originate from a man aged 45-60 years who received an inactivated influenza vaccine. CDR3s include the opening cysteine and the closing phenylalanine or tryptophan. D genes are given only for firm matches. Rows give clone size only sometimes, using once, few, many, or a class for an expanded clone.

d_call,clone_size,v_call,j_call,cdr3_aa,cdr3_nt
-,many,TRBV7-2,TRBJ2-1,CASSYRVPYNEQFF,TGTGCCAGCAGCTACAGGGTCCCCTACAATGAGCAGTTCTTC
-,few,TRBV7-9,TRBJ1-2,CASSPTRSDYGYTF,TGTGCCAGCAGCCCTACCCGGTCGGACTATGGCTACACCTTC
-,-,TRBV7-8,TRBJ1-5,CASSPDSHSNQPQHF,TGTGCCAGCAGCCCCGACTCTCATAGCAATCAGCCCCAGCATTTT
-,-,TRBV9,TRBJ1-6,CASSFRGDGNSPLHF,TGTGCCAGCAGCTTCCGCGGGGACGGGAATTCACCCCTCCACTTT
TRBD2,-,TRBV5-5,TRBJ2-7,CASSAWTRGEQYF,TGTGCCAGCAGCGCTTGGACTAGAGGCGAGCAGTACTTC
TRBD2,-,TRBV3-1,TRBJ2-1,CASSQGRLAGEFF,TGTGCCAGCAGCCAAGGGAGGCTAGCGGGAGAGTTCTTC
-,many,TRBV7-2,TRBJ2-3,CASSPQRGADTQYF,TGTGCCAGCAGCCCCCAACGTGGGGCAGATACGCAGTATTTT
-,-,TRBV5-1,TRBJ1-2,CASRLEGRESGYTF,TGCGCCAGCAGATTGGAAGGCAGGGAGTCTGGCTACACCTTC
-,-,TRBV12-3/TRBV12-4,TRBJ2-1,CASSRLGNEQFF,TGTGCCAGCAGTAGACTAGGAAATGAGCAGTTCTTC
-,-,TRBV7-9,TRBJ2-1,CASSPAAGEQFF,TGTGCCAGCAGCCCCGCCGCGGGAGAGCAGTTCTTC
-,-,TRBV4-3,TRBJ1-2,CASSQGWVVDGYTF,TGCGCCAGCAGCCAAGGGTGGGTTGTAGATGGCTACACCTTC
-,-,TRBV7-2,TRBJ1-3,CASSLTGSNSGNTIYF,TGTGCCAGCAGCTTAACGGGAAGTAACTCTGGAAACACCATATATTTT
TRBD2,few,TRBV11-2,TRBJ2-1,CASSSGLAGGGSYNEQFF,TGTGCCAGCAGCTCCGGACTAGCGGGAGGTGGATCCTACAATGAGCAGTTCTTC
TRBD2,few,TRBV12-3/TRBV12-4,TRBJ2-3,CASSLAGKDTQYF,TGTGCCAGCAGCCTAGCGGGAAAGGATACGCAGTATTTT
-,few,TRBV12-3/TRBV12-4,TRBJ2-1,CASSPIWGLDEQFF,TGTGCCAGCAGCCCGATATGGGGGCTGGATGAGCAGTTCTTC
TRBD2,-,TRBV14,TRBJ2-1,CASSPLAGGDEQFF,TGTGCCAGCAGCCCCTTAGCGGGGGGGGATGAGCAGTTCTTC
TRBD1,many,TRBV29-1,TRBJ1-1,CSVGDRGAFF,TGCAGCGTCGGGGACAGGGGAGCTTTCTTT